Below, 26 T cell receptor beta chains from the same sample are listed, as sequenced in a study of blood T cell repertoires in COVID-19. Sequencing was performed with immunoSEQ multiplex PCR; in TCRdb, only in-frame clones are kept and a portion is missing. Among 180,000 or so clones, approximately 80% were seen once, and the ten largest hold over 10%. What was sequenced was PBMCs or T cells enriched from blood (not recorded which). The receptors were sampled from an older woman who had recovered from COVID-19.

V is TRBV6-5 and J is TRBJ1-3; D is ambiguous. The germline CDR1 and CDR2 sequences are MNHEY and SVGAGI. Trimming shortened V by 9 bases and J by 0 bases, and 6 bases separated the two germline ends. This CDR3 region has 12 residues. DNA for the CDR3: TGTGCCAGTCTGAGCTCTGGAAACACCATATATTTT. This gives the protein CASLSSGNTIYF.

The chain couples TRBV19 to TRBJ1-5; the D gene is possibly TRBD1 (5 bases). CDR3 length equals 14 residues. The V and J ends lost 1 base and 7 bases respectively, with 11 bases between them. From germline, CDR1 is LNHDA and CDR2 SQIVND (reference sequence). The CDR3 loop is CASSIGGRGQPQHF. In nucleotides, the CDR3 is TGTGCCAGTAGTATAGGCGGGAGGGGCCAGCCCCAGCATTTT.

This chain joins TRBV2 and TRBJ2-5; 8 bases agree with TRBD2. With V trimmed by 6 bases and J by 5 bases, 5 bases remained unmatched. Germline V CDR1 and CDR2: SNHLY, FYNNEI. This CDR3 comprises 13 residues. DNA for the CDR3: TGTGCCAGCAGCCTCCGGGGGGGGGAGACCCAGTACTTC. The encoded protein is CASSLRGGETQYF.

CDR3 region: CASSLDNTYEQYF. CDR3 nucleotide sequence: TGTGCCAGCAGCTTGGACAATACCTACGAGCAGTACTTC. The rearrangement links TRBV7-2 to TRBJ2-7, with D perhaps TRBD1 (5 bases). Germline V gives CDR1 SGHTA, CDR2 FQGNSA. The CDR3 extends over 13 amino acids. V dropped 3 bases and J dropped 2 bases, with 8 bases sitting between them. The full variable domain, with the rest looked up from reference TRBV7-2 and TRBJ2-7, is GAGVSQSPSNKVTEKGKDVELRCDPISGHTALYWYRQSLGQGLEFLIYFQGNSAPDKSGLPSDRFSAERTGGSVSTLTIQRTQQEDSAVYLCASSLDNTYEQYFGPGTRLTVT.

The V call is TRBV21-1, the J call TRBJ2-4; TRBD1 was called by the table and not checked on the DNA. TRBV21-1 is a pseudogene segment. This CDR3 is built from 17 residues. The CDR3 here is CASSKARDRRSKNIQYF. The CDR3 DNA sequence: TGTGCCAGCAGCAAAGCGAGGGACAGGAGAAGCAAAAACATTCAGTACTTC.

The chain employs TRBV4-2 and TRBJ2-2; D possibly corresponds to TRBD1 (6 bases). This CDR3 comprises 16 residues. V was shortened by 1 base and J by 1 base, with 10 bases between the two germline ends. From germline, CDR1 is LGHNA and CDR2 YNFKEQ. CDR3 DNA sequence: TGTGCCAGCAGCCAAGTTTCAGGGGAGAACACCGGGGAGCTGTTTTTT. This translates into CASSQVSGENTGELFF.

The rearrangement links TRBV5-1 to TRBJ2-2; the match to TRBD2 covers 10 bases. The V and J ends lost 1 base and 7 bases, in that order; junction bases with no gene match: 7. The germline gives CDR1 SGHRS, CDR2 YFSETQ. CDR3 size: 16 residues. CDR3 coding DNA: TGCGCCAGCAGCTTGTCAGCGGGGGGGCCAATCGGGGAGCTGTTTTTT. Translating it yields CASSLSAGGPIGELFF.

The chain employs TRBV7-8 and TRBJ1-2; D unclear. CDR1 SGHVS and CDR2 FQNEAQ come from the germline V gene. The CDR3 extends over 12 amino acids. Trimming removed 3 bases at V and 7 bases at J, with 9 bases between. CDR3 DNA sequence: TGTGCCAGCAGCTTTGAGGGTTTTGGCTACACCTTC. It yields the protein CASSFEGFGYTF. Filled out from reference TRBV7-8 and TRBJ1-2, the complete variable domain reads GAGVSQSPRYKVAKRGQDVALRCDPISGHVSLFWYQQALGQGPEFLTYFQNEAQLDKSGLPSDRFFAERPEGSVSTLKIQRTQQEDSAVYLCASSFEGFGYTFGSGTRLTVV.

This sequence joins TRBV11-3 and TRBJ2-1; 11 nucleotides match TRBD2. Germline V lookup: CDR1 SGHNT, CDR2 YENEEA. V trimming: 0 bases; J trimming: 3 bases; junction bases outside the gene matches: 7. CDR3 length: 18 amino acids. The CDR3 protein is CASSLDGSLAGGYNEQFF. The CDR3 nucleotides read TGTGCCAGCAGCTTAGATGGGTCCCTAGCGGGGGGCTACAATGAGCAGTTCTTC.

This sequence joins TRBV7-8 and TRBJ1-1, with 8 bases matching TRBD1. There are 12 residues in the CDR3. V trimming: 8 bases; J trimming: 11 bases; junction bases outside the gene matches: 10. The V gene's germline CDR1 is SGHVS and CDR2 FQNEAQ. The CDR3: CASVGDYRGAFF. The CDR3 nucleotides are TGTGCCAGCGTCGGAGATTACAGGGGGGCTTTCTTT.

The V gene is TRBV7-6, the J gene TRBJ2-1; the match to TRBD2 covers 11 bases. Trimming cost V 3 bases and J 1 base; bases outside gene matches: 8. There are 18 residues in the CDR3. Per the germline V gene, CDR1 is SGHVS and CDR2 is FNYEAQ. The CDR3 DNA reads TGTGCCAGCAGCTTGATTAGCGGGAGGGCTGGATCCTACAATGAGCAGTTCTTC. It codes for CASSLISGRAGSYNEQFF. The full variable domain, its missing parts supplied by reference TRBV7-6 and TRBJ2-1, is GAGVSQSPRYKVTKRGQDVALRCDPISGHVSLYWYRQALGQGPEFLTYFNYEAQQDKSGLPNDRFSAERPEGSISTLTIQRTEQRDSAMYRCASSLISGRAGSYNEQFFGPGTRLTVL.

The CDR3 is CATSRDNQNNQPQHF. The DNA for the CDR3 is TGTGCCACCAGCAGAGATAACCAGAACAATCAGCCCCAGCATTTT. The rearrangement joins TRBV15 to TRBJ1-5; D uncertain. Germline V gene lookup returns CDR1 LNHNV and CDR2 YYDKDF (reference sequence). The CDR3 covers 15 residues. V was shortened by 0 bases and J by 3 bases, with 9 bases between the two germline ends.

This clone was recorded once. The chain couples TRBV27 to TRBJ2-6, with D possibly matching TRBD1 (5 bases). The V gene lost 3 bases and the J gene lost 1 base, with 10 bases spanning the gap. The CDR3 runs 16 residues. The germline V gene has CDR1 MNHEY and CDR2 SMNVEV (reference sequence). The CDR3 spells CASSFTGPSGANVLTF. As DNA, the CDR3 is TGTGCCAGCAGTTTTACAGGCCCTTCTGGGGCCAACGTCCTGACTTTC.

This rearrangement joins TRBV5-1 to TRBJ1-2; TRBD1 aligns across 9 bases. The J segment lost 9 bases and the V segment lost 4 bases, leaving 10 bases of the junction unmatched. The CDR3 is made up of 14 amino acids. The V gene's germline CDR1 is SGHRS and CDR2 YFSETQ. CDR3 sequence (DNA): TGCGCCAGCAGCCCCGGGACAGGGTCCGTTAGCTACACCTTC. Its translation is CASSPGTGSVSYTF.

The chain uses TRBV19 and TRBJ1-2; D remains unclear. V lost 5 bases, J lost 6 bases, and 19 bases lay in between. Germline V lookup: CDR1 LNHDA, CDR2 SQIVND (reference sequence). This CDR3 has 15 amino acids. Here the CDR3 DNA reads TGTGCCAGTAGTCTTCTTCCGGGGAGGGTGAATGGCTACACCTTC. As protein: CASSLLPGRVNGYTF.

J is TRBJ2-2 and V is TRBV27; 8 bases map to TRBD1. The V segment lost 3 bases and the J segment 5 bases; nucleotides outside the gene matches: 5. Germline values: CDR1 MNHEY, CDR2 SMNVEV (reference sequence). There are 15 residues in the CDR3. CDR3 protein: CASSFGRGRTGELFF. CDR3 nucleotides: TGTGCCAGCAGTTTTGGCAGGGGGCGGACCGGGGAGCTGTTTTTT.

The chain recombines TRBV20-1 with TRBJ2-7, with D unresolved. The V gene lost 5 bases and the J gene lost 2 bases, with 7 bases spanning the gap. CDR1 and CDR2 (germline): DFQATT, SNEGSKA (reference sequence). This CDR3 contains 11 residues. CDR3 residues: CSAPNPYEQYF. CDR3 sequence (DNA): TGCAGTGCTCCAAATCCCTACGAGCAGTACTTC.

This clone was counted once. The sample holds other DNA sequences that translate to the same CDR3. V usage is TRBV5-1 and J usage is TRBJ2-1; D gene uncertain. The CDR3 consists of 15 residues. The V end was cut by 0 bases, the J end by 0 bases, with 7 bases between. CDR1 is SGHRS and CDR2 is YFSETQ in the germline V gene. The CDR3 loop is CASSLGQSSYNEQFF. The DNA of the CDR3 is TGCGCCAGCAGCTTGGGACAAAGCTCCTACAATGAGCAGTTCTTC.

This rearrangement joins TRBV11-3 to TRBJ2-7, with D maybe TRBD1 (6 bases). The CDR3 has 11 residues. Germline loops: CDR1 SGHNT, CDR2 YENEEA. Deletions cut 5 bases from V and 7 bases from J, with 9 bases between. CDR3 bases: TGTGCCAGCAGCCAAGGGGGAGAGCAGTACTTC. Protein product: CASSQGGEQYF.

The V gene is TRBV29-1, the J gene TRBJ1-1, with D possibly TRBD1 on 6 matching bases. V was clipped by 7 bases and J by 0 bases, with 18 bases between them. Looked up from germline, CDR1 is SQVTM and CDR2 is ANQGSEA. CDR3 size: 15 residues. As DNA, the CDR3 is TGCAGCGCCGGAGACAGGAGTGCCATGAACACTGAAGCTTTCTTT. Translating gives CSAGDRSAMNTEAFF.

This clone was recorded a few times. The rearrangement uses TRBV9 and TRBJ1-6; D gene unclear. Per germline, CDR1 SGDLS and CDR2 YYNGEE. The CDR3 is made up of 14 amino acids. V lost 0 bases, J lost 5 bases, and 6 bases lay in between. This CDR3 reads CASSVDGDNSPLHF. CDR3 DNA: TGTGCCAGCAGCGTAGACGGAGATAATTCACCCCTCCACTTT.

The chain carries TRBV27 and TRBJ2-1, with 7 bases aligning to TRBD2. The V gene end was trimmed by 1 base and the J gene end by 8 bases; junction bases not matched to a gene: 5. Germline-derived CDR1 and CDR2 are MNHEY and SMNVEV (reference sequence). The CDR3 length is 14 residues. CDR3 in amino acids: CASSLWGTKDEQFF. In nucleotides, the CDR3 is TGTGCCAGCAGTTTATGGGGGACTAAGGATGAGCAGTTCTTC.

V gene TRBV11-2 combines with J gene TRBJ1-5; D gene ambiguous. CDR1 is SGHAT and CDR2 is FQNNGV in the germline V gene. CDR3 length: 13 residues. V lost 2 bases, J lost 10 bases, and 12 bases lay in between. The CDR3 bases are TGTGCCAGCAGCTTAAGTTCACAGCATCCCCAGCATTTT. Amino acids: CASSLSSQHPQHF.

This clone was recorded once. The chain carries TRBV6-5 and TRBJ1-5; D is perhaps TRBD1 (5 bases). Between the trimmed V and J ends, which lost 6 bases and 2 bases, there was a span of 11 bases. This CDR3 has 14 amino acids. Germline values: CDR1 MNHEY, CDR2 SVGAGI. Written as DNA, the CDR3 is TGTGCCAGCAGGTCAGGGAATGGCAATCAGCCCCAGCATTTT. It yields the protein CASRSGNGNQPQHF.

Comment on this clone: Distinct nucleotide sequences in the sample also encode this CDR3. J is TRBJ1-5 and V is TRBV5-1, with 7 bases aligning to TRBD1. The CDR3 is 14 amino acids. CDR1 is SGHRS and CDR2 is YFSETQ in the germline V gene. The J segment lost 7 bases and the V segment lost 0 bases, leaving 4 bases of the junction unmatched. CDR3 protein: CASSLEPGGQPQHF. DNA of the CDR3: TGCGCCAGCAGCTTGGAACCAGGGGGACAGCCCCAGCATTTT.

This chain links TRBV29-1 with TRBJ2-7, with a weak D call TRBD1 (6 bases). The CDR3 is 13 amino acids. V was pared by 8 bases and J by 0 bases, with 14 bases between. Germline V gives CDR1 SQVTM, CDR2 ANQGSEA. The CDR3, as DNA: TGCAGCTACCGTGGGACATACTCCTACGAGCAGTACTTC. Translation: CSYRGTYSYEQYF.